The 21 T cell receptor beta chains below come from one sample, sequenced in a study of prognosis after radiotherapy for stage I lung cancer (dated by TCRdb to the early 2020s). This sample was sequenced with an Illumina HiSeq 3000. Two rounds of multiplex PCR were performed to amplify the TCR beta CDR3 region from genomic DNA. In the first PCR round, primers specific to each TRBV and TRBJ gene were used, and the primer sequences were filed in Chinese patent CN105087789A. Using fastp trimming at Q25 and MiXCR clonotype assembly, TCRdb reanalyzed the public sequencing data and kept in-frame beta chains. Under each unique CDR3 protein, matching rows form one entry showing the most common genes and DNA. Across this sample there are about 16,000 distinct CDR3 sequences, with about 43% seen only once. The ten largest clonotypes hold 35% to 50% of the sample. The sample was PBMCs, taken before or after stereotactic body radiation therapy (not recorded which). These receptors all come from a donor over 45 with non-small cell lung cancer.

The V gene is TRBV6-2 or TRBV6-3, the J gene TRBJ2-7; D unresolved. CDR1 MNHEY and CDR2 SVGEGT come from the germline V gene. V lost 0 bases to trimming and J lost 0 bases, with 12 bases between them. CDR3 length equals 16 residues. Written as DNA, the CDR3 is TGTGCCAGCAGTTACTCGAGGCGACAACACTCCTACGAGCAGTACTTC. Its protein product is CASSYSRRQHSYEQYF.

In DNA form, the CDR3 reads TGTGCCACACGCGGGGGGGGCACAGATACGCAGTATTTT. This translates into CATRGGGTDTQYF. The rearrangement links TRBV24-1 to TRBJ2-3; the match to TRBD2 covers 9 bases. The germline CDR1 and CDR2 sequences are KGHDR and SFDVKD. CDR3 length: 13 residues. The V and J ends lost 10 bases and 1 base, in that order; junction bases with no gene match: 2.

Relative to its sample, this clonotype is medium-sized. The chain has TRBV3-1 and TRBJ2-7; no firm D call. The V end lost 0 bases, the J end lost 3 bases, and 3 bases lay between the germline ends. CDR1 and CDR2 (germline): LGHDT, YNNKEL (reference sequence). The length of the CDR3 is 12 residues. CDR3 in DNA: TGTGCCAGCAGCCAAGAAGTCTACGAGCAGTACTTC. Translation: CASSQEVYEQYF.

The chain employs TRBV6-5 and TRBJ2-7; perhaps TRBD1 as D (6 bases). This CDR3 is built from 13 residues. Germline values: CDR1 MNHEY, CDR2 SVGAGI. The V end was cut by 11 bases, the J end by 5 bases, with 19 bases between. DNA for the CDR3: TGTGCCTCAGATACGCAGGGGAGCAACGAGCAGTACTTC. Amino acids: CASDTQGSNEQYF.

Worth noting for this clonotype: Its ends do not fully match the called genes, so a read error is possible. The chain has TRBV6-5 and TRBJ2-7; 9 nucleotides line up with TRBD1. CDR1 is MNHEY, CDR2 SVGAGI, per germline. CDR3 length equals 14 residues. DNA for the CDR3: TGTGCCAGCAGTTTCCTGGACAGGGGTTACGATCAGTACTTC. This gives the protein CASSFLDRGYDQYF.

This clonotype was seen at least ten times. This sequence joins TRBV20-1 and TRBJ2-3; D is unresolved. V gave up 0 bases and J gave up 6 bases, with 16 bases separating them. The CDR3 is 15 residues long. In germline, CDR1 is DFQATT, CDR2 SNEGSKA (reference sequence). The CDR3 spells CSAREVVLGSDTQYF. The CDR3 DNA reads TGCAGTGCTAGAGAGGTGGTCTTGGGATCGGATACGCAGTATTTT.

This clonotype counts as medium-sized. V gene TRBV6-6 combines with J gene TRBJ1-1; 7 bases map to TRBD1. CDR1 is MNHNY and CDR2 is SVGAGI in the germline V gene (reference sequence). The CDR3 is 15 residues long. Trimming cost V 0 bases and J 4 bases; bases outside gene matches: 5. CDR3 sequence reads: CASSYSETGSTEAFF. For the CDR3, the DNA is TGTGCCAGCAGTTACTCGGAGACAGGGTCCACTGAAGCTTTCTTT.

This clonotype was picked up one time. This likely reflects a read error, since a far larger clone is one base away. The rearrangement links TRBV7-3 to TRBJ2-5, with D unclear. This CDR3 spans 13 amino acids. Germline CDR1 reads SGHTA; CDR2 reads FQGTGA. The CDR3 reads CASSLTASNEKFF. The CDR3 DNA reads TGTGCCAGCAGCTTAACGGCCAGCAATGAGAAGTTCTTC.

A word on this clonotype: With a far larger clone one base away, a read error is the likely cause. The genes are TRBV6-2 or TRBV6-3 and TRBJ1-1, with TRBD1 matching over 7 bases. This CDR3 spans 14 amino acids. Germline V gene lookup returns CDR1 MNHEY and CDR2 SVGEGT. The V segment lost 7 bases and the J segment 7 bases; nucleotides outside the gene matches: 12. In DNA, the CDR3 is TGTGCCAGCATCCTCAACTCCCGACAGGGTGAAGCTTTCTTT. Protein product: CASILNSRQGEAFF.

This sequence joins TRBV20-1 and TRBJ2-3; D may be TRBD2 (5 bases). This CDR3 is 12 amino acids long. Germline V gene lookup returns CDR1 DFQATT and CDR2 SNEGSKA (reference sequence). V was trimmed by 0 bases and J by 5 bases, leaving 6 bases between them. CDR3 DNA sequence: TGCAGTGCTAGAGACCGGGGAGATACGCAGTATTTT. Translating it yields CSARDRGDTQYF.

On this clonotype: One end of the junction fails to match germline, which may point to a read error. The V and J genes are TRBV28 and TRBJ1-2; 10 bases fit TRBD1. Germline V gene lookup returns CDR1 MDHEN and CDR2 SYDVKM. The CDR3 has 15 amino acids. CDR3 DNA: TGTGCCAACACAGGGACAGGGGTAATTGGCTATGGCTACACATTC. Translated, it gives CANTGTGVIGYGYTF.

The sample holds a few counts of this clonotype. A read error may explain this, as a much larger clone is one base away. The chain is built from TRBV6-5 and TRBJ2-6; no firm D call. The germline V gene encodes CDR1 MNHEY and CDR2 SVGAGI. The CDR3 runs 14 residues. V lost 2 bases, J lost 2 bases, and 4 bases lay in between. The CDR3 region has the DNA TGTGCCAGCAGTTACAACCCTGGGGCCAACGTCCTGACTTTC. This sequence encodes CASSYNPGANVLTF.

The V call is TRBV6-2 or TRBV6-3, the J call TRBJ1-5; D gene uncertain. The CDR3 has 13 amino acids. The V gene lost 6 bases and the J gene lost 7 bases, with 13 bases spanning the gap. Germline V gives CDR1 MNHEY, CDR2 SVGEGT. Here the CDR3 reads CASRASVGQPQHF. The CDR3 DNA follows: TGTGCCAGCAGGGCCTCGGTGGGGCAGCCCCAGCATTTT.

This clonotype was picked up many times. The J gene is TRBJ1-1, the V gene TRBV6-2 or TRBV6-3, with 11 nucleotides matching TRBD1. There are 16 residues in the CDR3. V was pared by 8 bases and J by 3 bases, with 11 bases of the junction left unmatched. Per the germline V gene, CDR1 is MNHEY and CDR2 is SVGEGT. For the CDR3, the DNA is TGTGCCAGCCGGTGGGGGACAGGGGGGGGGGACACTGAAGCTTTCTTT. As protein: CASRWGTGGGDTEAFF.

The V and J genes are TRBV28 and TRBJ2-7; D might be TRBD1 or TRBD2, each matching 5 bases. Trimming left V 5 bases short and J 0 bases short, with 11 bases between. Germline V gene lookup returns CDR1 MDHEN and CDR2 SYDVKM. The CDR3 runs 14 residues. The DNA of the CDR3 is TGTGCCAGCAGTGAAGCGGACAACTCCTACGAGCAGTACTTC. It translates to CASSEADNSYEQYF.

On this clonotype itself: A much larger clone differs from this one at a single base, so this may be a read error. The chain combines TRBV18 with TRBJ1-2; a possible D gene is TRBD1 (6 bases). The germline gives CDR1 KGHSH, CDR2 LQKENI. The CDR3 consists of 17 residues. Between the trimmed V and J ends, which lost 3 bases and 4 bases, there was a span of 21 bases. The CDR3 region has the DNA TGTGCCAGCTCACCGAAAGGGTCGGGACGGGGGGCCTATGGCTACACCTTC. Amino acid sequence: CASSPKGSGRGAYGYTF.

This clonotype was counted only a few times. This chain links TRBV7-8 with TRBJ2-5, with unresolved D. From germline, CDR1 is SGHVS and CDR2 FQNEAQ. This CDR3 is built from 14 residues. V lost 4 bases to trimming and J lost 5 bases, with 14 bases between them. In DNA form, the CDR3 reads TGTGCCAGCAGCTCAGGTCGTGGCGGTGAGACCCAGTACTTC. Translating gives CASSSGRGGETQYF.

Details on this clonotype: The missing conserved phenylalanine or tryptophan at the end of this CDR3 makes a read error likely. V is TRBV28 and J is TRBJ1-5; TRBD1 aligns across 9 bases. CDR3 length: 14 residues. In germline, CDR1 is MDHEN, CDR2 SYDVKM. V was pared by 7 bases and J by 4 bases, with 5 bases of the junction left unmatched. The CDR3 nucleotides read TGTGCCAGCATCCGGGACAGGGAAAATCAGCCCCAGCATCTT. Residues: CASIRDRENQPQHL.

This sequence joins TRBV12-3 or TRBV12-4 and TRBJ2-7; 7 bases line up with TRBD1. The V segment lost 3 bases and the J segment 5 bases; nucleotides outside the gene matches: 7. This CDR3 region has 14 residues. CDR3 nucleotide sequence: TGTGCCAGCAGTTTCCGACAGGGAGTGAACGAGCAGTACTTC. Translation: CASSFRQGVNEQYF.

This clonotype was observed many times. The chain is built from TRBV12-3 or TRBV12-4 and TRBJ2-5; D unresolved. CDR3 length: 14 residues. V lost 7 bases, J lost 5 bases, and 17 bases lay in between. The CDR3: CASNTLGFRETQYF. The CDR3, as DNA: TGTGCCAGCAACACCCTAGGGTTTCGCGAGACCCAGTACTTC.

This clonotype is medium-sized (0.01 to 0.1%) in the sample. This chain uses TRBV6-2 or TRBV6-3 with TRBJ1-5; 7 bases map to TRBD1. Germline trimming cut 10 bases from V and 6 bases from J; bases unmatched to any gene: 9. CDR3 length: 13 amino acids. From germline, CDR1 is MNHEY and CDR2 SVGEGT. The DNA for the CDR3 is TGTGCCACGTCGAGGGCAGGGGGTCAGCCCCAGCATTTT. Translated: CATSRAGGQPQHF.